This entry features one TCR beta chain sequence. The record originates from a study of early stage breast cancer tumors. Study details: ER+/PR+/HER2- status applied to about 80% of the 16 invasive breast tumors.

The table came from immunoSEQ multiplex PCR; TCRdb's copy has only in-frame clones and leaves some out. The sample holds 25,000 to 35,000 clones, roughly two thirds seen once. The CDR3 sequence is 14 residues long. Trimming took 2 bases from V and 7 from J, leaving 15 bases between them. Germline V gene data show CDR1 as MNHNY and CDR2 as SVGAGI (reference sequence). The chain combines TRBV6-6 with TRBJ2-7; weak D call: TRBD2 (7 bases). The clonotype comes from a person in their fifties or sixties with breast cancer. Sequenced input: blood. CDR3 nucleotide sequence: TGTGCCAGCAGTTACGTGGCGGGGGCTCGGGAGCAGTACTTC. Amino acids: CASSYVAGAREQYF.